Shown below are 21 T cell receptor beta chains from a single sample sequenced in a study of post-analysis software for immune sequencing data. Researchers reported that TCR beta cDNA libraries carried unique molecular identifiers. TCRdb recomputed calls from the PCR reads with MiXCR, one row per CDR3 protein. The repertoire consists of about 810,000 distinct CDR3 sequences, with around 50% occurring once and the leading ten covering approximately 4.5%. Study-level findings and limits: In patients, TRBV5-6, TRBV5-1 and TRBV20-1 belonged to roughly five TRBV segments found more frequently than in controls.

No antigen has been identified for these receptors. The specimen sequenced was blood. The receptors here all came from a girl aged 5 to 17 with multiple sclerosis.

The chain has TRBV7-9 and TRBJ2-1; tentative D call: TRBD2 (7 bases). Trimming stripped 5 bases from V and 5 bases from J, with 19 bases between. CDR1 and CDR2 (germline): SEHNR, FQNEAQ (reference sequence). The CDR3 extends over 16 amino acids. The CDR3 loop reads CASSPMGGAGHNEQFF. CDR3 in DNA: TGTGCCAGCAGCCCAATGGGGGGGGCAGGTCACAATGAGCAGTTCTTC.

In its sample, this clonotype was seen a few times. The rearrangement links TRBV7-6 to TRBJ2-1; 8 nucleotides agree with TRBD2. The germline CDR1 and CDR2 sequences are SGHVS and FNYEAQ. The CDR3 length is 17 residues. V shed 7 bases and J 5 bases; nucleotides not matched to a gene: 16. The CDR3 loop is CASNWLRTSTQDNEQFF. The CDR3 DNA follows: TGTGCCAGCAACTGGCTCCGGACTAGCACACAGGACAATGAGCAGTTCTTC. Using reference TRBV7-6 and TRBJ2-1 for the parts outside the CDR3, the full variable domain is GAGVSQSPRYKVTKRGQDVALRCDPISGHVSLYWYRQALGQGPEFLTYFNYEAQQDKSGLPNDRFSAERPEGSISTLTIQRTEQRDSAMYRCASNWLRTSTQDNEQFFGPGTRLTVL.

This clonotype was seen just once. This rearrangement joins TRBV15 to TRBJ2-5, with 12 bases fitting TRBD2. Germline lookup yields CDR1 LNHNV and CDR2 YYDKDF (reference sequence). Trimming cost V 6 bases and J 2 bases; bases outside gene matches: 4. This CDR3 has 15 amino acids. The CDR3 coding sequence is TGTGCCACCAGACCCGGACTAGCGGGGCAAGAGACCCAGTACTTC. This gives the protein CATRPGLAGQETQYF.

V is TRBV10-3 and J is TRBJ2-7; the D is unclear. The CDR3 totals 14 residues. In germline, CDR1 is ENHRY, CDR2 SYGVKD. Trimming pared 2 bases from V and 7 bases from J, leaving 15 bases between. CDR3 coding DNA: TGTGCCATCAGTGAGAACGGACCTCCTGGGGAGCAGTACTTC. It translates to CAISENGPPGEQYF.

V usage is TRBV7-3 and J usage is TRBJ1-5, with TRBD1 identical over 9 bases. The V gene's germline CDR1 is SGHTA and CDR2 FQGTGA. This CDR3 region has 16 residues. Unmatched junction bases numbered 9, after V lost 5 bases and J lost 4 bases. CDR3 region: CASSLPLDRGNQPQHF. The CDR3 DNA reads TGTGCCAGCAGCCTGCCCCTAGACAGGGGGAATCAGCCCCAGCATTTT.

A few counts support this clonotype. This chain uses TRBV5-1 with TRBJ2-5; possible D gene TRBD2, 6 bases. With 6 bases removed from V and 2 bases from J, the gap between germline ends came to 17 bases. Germline-derived CDR1 and CDR2 are SGHRS and YFSETQ. CDR3 length: 15 residues. The CDR3 sequence: CASNLQSEGQETQYF. CDR3 nucleotides: TGCGCCAGCAACCTACAATCGGAGGGACAAGAGACCCAGTACTTC.

J is TRBJ2-7 and V is TRBV20-1; TRBD1 might be the D (6 bases). CDR3 length equals 14 residues. V gave up 2 bases and J gave up 0 bases, with 11 bases separating them. Per the germline V gene, CDR1 is DFQATT and CDR2 is SNEGSKA (reference sequence). CDR3 region: CSARPATGSYEQYF. CDR3 DNA: TGCAGTGCTAGACCCGCGACAGGCTCCTACGAGCAGTACTTC.

The chain uses TRBV7-6 and TRBJ2-7, with 12 bases that match TRBD2. CDR3 size: 17 residues. The trim removed 10 bases at V and 2 bases at J, leaving 15 bases unmatched. CDR1 is SGHVS, CDR2 FNYEAQ, per germline. The CDR3, as DNA: TGTGCCACCTCCTCCGGGACTAGCGGGCCCAATCCCTACGAGCAGTACTTC. Protein product: CATSSGTSGPNPYEQYF. Based on the CDR3 plus reference TRBV7-6 and TRBJ2-7, the full variable domain is GAGVSQSPRYKVTKRGQDVALRCDPISGHVSLYWYRQALGQGPEFLTYFNYEAQQDKSGLPNDRFSAERPEGSISTLTIQRTEQRDSAMYRCATSSGTSGPNPYEQYFGPGTRLTVT.

A note on this clonotype: At one end the junction does not follow the germline gene, possibly because of a read error. The chain has TRBV5-1 and TRBJ2-1, with 10 bases that match TRBD2. This CDR3 has 15 amino acids. The germline V gene encodes CDR1 SGHRS and CDR2 YFSETQ. This chain's CDR3 is CASSLSGGGHNEQFF. The CDR3 DNA follows: TGTGCCAGCAGCCTAAGCGGGGGGGGACACAATGAGCAGTTCTTC.

The chain is built from TRBV27 and TRBJ1-4; D not certain. V gave up 3 bases and J gave up 10 bases, with 3 bases separating them. From germline, CDR1 is MNHEY and CDR2 SMNVEV (reference sequence). There are 10 residues in the CDR3. Here the CDR3 reads CASSFRKLFF. In DNA, the CDR3 is TGTGCCAGCAGTTTCCGAAAACTGTTTTTT.

This clonotype appeared once. The CDR3 nucleotides read TGCGCCAGCAGCTTGGAGGCAGCGGCGCCGTCCTCAGCCAAAAACATTCAGTACTTC. Protein sequence: CASSLEAAAPSSAKNIQYF. The rearrangement uses TRBV5-1 and TRBJ2-4; D possibly corresponds to TRBD2 (5 bases). CDR3 size: 19 residues. Trimming shortened V by 0 bases and J by 0 bases, and 19 bases separated the two germline ends. Germline values: CDR1 SGHRS, CDR2 YFSETQ.

A few counts support this clonotype. The J gene is TRBJ2-7, the V gene TRBV21-1; the table's TRBD1 call for D was not verified on the DNA. The J call may be mistaken, given a closer DNA end match to TRBJ2-5. TRBV21-1 is recorded as a pseudogene. The CDR3 totals 14 residues. The chain's CDR3 is CASSGTRAEETQYF. Here the CDR3 DNA reads TGTGCCAGCAGCGGGACCCGAGCCGAAGAGACCCAGTACTTC.

This clonotype was detected only a few times. CDR3 in amino acids: CSARDRTSLLLNEQFF. For the CDR3, the DNA is TGCAGTGCTAGAGATAGAACTAGCTTATTGTTAAATGAGCAGTTCTTC. V gene TRBV20-1 combines with J gene TRBJ2-1; D might be TRBD2 (6 bases). Germline CDR1 reads DFQATT; CDR2 reads SNEGSKA (reference sequence). Trimming took 0 bases from V and 7 from J, leaving 19 bases between them. This CDR3 spans 16 amino acids.

V gene TRBV20-1 combines with J gene TRBJ2-3; D gene unclear. V was cut by 0 bases and J by 1 base, with 8 bases left in between. The CDR3 has 14 amino acids. The germline CDR1 and CDR2 sequences are DFQATT and SNEGSKA (reference sequence). The CDR3 sequence is CSARDPGGTDTQYF. CDR3 in DNA: TGCAGTGCTAGAGACCCAGGAGGCACAGATACGCAGTATTTT.

This clonotype was recorded a few times. The CDR3 protein is CASSVGEHQGNNEQFF. The CDR3, as DNA: TGTGCCAGCAGCGTGGGAGAACACCAAGGAAACAATGAGCAGTTCTTC. This rearrangement joins TRBV9 to TRBJ2-1, with a tentative D call TRBD2 (5 bases). The germline V and J ends were trimmed by 2 bases and 5 bases, with 17 bases remaining between them. CDR3 size: 16 residues. In germline, CDR1 is SGDLS, CDR2 YYNGEE. Full variable domain (missing parts from reference TRBV9 and TRBJ2-1): DSGVTQTPKHLITATGQRVTLRCSPRSGDLSVYWYQQSLDQGLQFLIQYYNGEERAKGNILERFSAQQFPDLHSELNLSSLELGDSALYFCASSVGEHQGNNEQFFGPGTRLTVL.

Only a few counts were recorded for this clonotype. This rearrangement joins TRBV7-2 to TRBJ2-5; D is possibly TRBD1 (5 bases). The CDR3 extends over 15 amino acids. V was cut by 2 bases and J by 5 bases, with 15 bases left in between. The germline gives CDR1 SGHTA, CDR2 FQGNSA. DNA for the CDR3: TGTGCCAGCAGCTTATGGCAGGGCATTGGGGAGACCCAGTACTTC. It yields the protein CASSLWQGIGETQYF.

This sequence joins TRBV18 and TRBJ2-5; weak D call: TRBD2 (5 bases). CDR1 KGHSH and CDR2 LQKENI come from the germline V gene. This CDR3 contains 15 residues. V shed 1 base and J shed 9 bases, with 18 bases lying between them. The CDR3 DNA sequence: TGTGCCAGCTCACCACTGACTACCAAACTCGGGGCCCAGTACTTC. It translates to CASSPLTTKLGAQYF.

This chain's CDR3 is CSARDRGETQYF. DNA for the CDR3: TGCAGTGCTAGAGATAGAGGGGAGACCCAGTACTTC. The chain uses TRBV20-1 and TRBJ2-5; maybe TRBD2 (5 bases). The CDR3 consists of 12 residues. The germline V gene encodes CDR1 DFQATT and CDR2 SNEGSKA (reference sequence). V was cut by 0 bases and J by 5 bases, with 7 bases left in between.

In its sample, this clonotype was seen a few times. V gene TRBV28 combines with J gene TRBJ2-1; 7 positions match TRBD1. This CDR3 comprises 13 residues. The germline gives CDR1 MDHEN, CDR2 SYDVKM. V trimming: 5 bases; J trimming: 7 bases; junction bases outside the gene matches: 5. In DNA form, the CDR3 reads TGTGCCAGCAGTCGACAGGGTTCAAATGAGCAGTTCTTC. This sequence encodes CASSRQGSNEQFF. The full variable domain, rest sourced from reference TRBV28 and TRBJ2-1, is DVKVTQSSRYLVKRTGEKVFLECVQDMDHENMFWYRQDPGLGLRLIYFSYDVKMKEKGDIPEGYSVSREKKERFSLILESASTNQTSMYLCASSRQGSNEQFFGPGTRLTVL.

CDR3 region: CSNIGGSSYNEQYF. The CDR3 region has the DNA TGCAGCAATATAGGAGGGAGCTCCTACAATGAGCAGTACTTC. The rearrangement joins TRBV29-1 to TRBJ2-1; D is perhaps TRBD2 (6 bases). The tail of the sequence fits TRBJ2-7 better, so the J call may be wrong. The CDR3 is made up of 14 amino acids. Germline V gene sequence: CDR1 SQVTM, CDR2 ANQGSEA.

In this sample, this clonotype turned up a few times. V and J are TRBV5-1 and TRBJ2-7, with a tentative D call TRBD2 (6 bases). The length of the CDR3 is 13 residues. CDR1 is SGHRS and CDR2 is YFSETQ in the germline V gene. The ends were cut back, 0 bases at V and 7 bases at J, with 11 bases in the middle. The CDR3 nucleotides are TGCGCCAGCAGCTTGGACGGGGGTGGGGAGCAGTACTTC. The encoded protein is CASSLDGGGEQYF.